These 2 T cell receptor beta chains share one sample of origin, sequenced in a study of shared clonotypes between healthy human individuals. Assay: immunoSEQ multiplex PCR; the TCRdb copy retains only in-frame clones and omits some. The table records 2,100,000 or so clones, nearly 97% of them present only once. The sequencing input was naive CD4+ T cells sorted from blood. Subset here: CD45RA+ positively selected. These receptors all stem from a man between 18 and 29 years old in good health.

The chain uses TRBV19 and TRBJ1-6; perhaps TRBD1 as D (5 bases). CDR1 and CDR2 (germline): LNHDA, SQIVND (reference sequence). V gave up 3 bases and J gave up 0 bases, with 9 bases separating them. The CDR3 has 16 amino acids. The CDR3 coding sequence is TGTGCCAGTAGTATTGAGGGGAACTCCTATAATTCACCCCTCCACTTT. It translates to CASSIEGNSYNSPLHF.

In regard to this clone: Other DNA sequences in the sample encode the same CDR3. The V gene is TRBV15, the J gene TRBJ1-1; no firm D call. V shed 0 bases and J shed 1 base, with 3 bases lying between them. Looked up from germline, CDR1 is LNHNV and CDR2 is YYDKDF (reference sequence). The CDR3 is 13 amino acids. As DNA, the CDR3 is TGTGCCACCAGCAGAGATCCGAACACTGAAGCTTTCTTT. Translation gives CATSRDPNTEAFF.